This paragraph covers one T cell receptor (beta chain) sequence. Clones were sequenced by immunoSEQ multiplex PCR, and TCRdb holds only the in-frame ones, with some missing. The sample carries approximately 46,000 clones, around 90% recorded once. The sample comes from a study of T cell changes during pregnancy in multiple sclerosis. The source was peripheral blood, collected after pregnancy. The receptor comes from a female donor in good health, enrolled as a control in a pregnancy study.

CDR3 in DNA: TGTGCCAGTACCTCCGGGTCTGTCGTTGCCGAAGCTTTCTTT. Residues: CASTSGSVVAEAFF. The genes are TRBV19 and TRBJ1-1; D not certain. V was pared by 7 bases and J by 8 bases, with 20 bases between. The length of the CDR3 is 14 residues. CDR1 and CDR2 (germline): LNHDA, SQIVND (reference sequence). Together with reference TRBV19 and TRBJ1-1, the CDR3 gives the full variable domain: DGGITQSPKYLFRKEGQNVTLSCEQNLNHDAMYWYRQDPGQGLRLIYYSQIVNDFQKGDIAEGYSVSREKKESFPLTVTSAQKNPTAFYLCASTSGSVVAEAFFGQGTRLTVV.